Presented here are 15 T cell receptor beta chains from one specimen sequenced in a study of blood T cell repertoires in COVID-19 (dated by TCRdb to about 2020). The library was produced with the immunoSEQ multiplex PCR assay. TCRdb provides this immuneACCESS table in a form limited to in-frame rearrangements. Some clones are lacking; in checked studies, under half of them reflect an unresolved V gene, and why the rest are absent is not known. Counted in this sample were tens of thousands of clones; approximately 80% of them appeared once. The ten largest clones take up 6.5% to 7.5% of the sample. The source material was peripheral blood. These receptors were taken from a man aged 25 to 40 with COVID-19, enrolled during active disease.

This sequence joins TRBV11-3 and TRBJ2-1, with TRBD2 matching over 11 bases. Germline trimming cut 0 bases from V and 7 bases from J; bases unmatched to any gene: 2. Germline V gene sequence: CDR1 SGHNT, CDR2 YENEEA. The CDR3 has 15 amino acids. CDR3: CASSLESSGRNEQFF. CDR3 nucleotide sequence: TGTGCCAGCAGCTTAGAGTCTAGCGGGAGGAATGAGCAGTTCTTC.

The chain joins TRBV2 to TRBJ2-2; 7 nucleotides match TRBD2. Germline-derived CDR1 and CDR2 are SNHLY and FYNNEI. The CDR3 has 17 amino acids. Trimming took 7 bases from V and 4 from J; bases not matched to a gene: 15. The CDR3, as DNA: TGTGCCAGCAAGGTATTAGCGGGCGAAGTGGGCACCGGGGAGCTGTTTTTT. Translation gives CASKVLAGEVGTGELFF.

The rearrangement uses TRBV11-3 and TRBJ2-5; TRBD1 might be the D (5 bases). The germline V gene has CDR1 SGHNT and CDR2 YENEEA. V lost 3 bases, J lost 5 bases, and 13 bases lay in between. This CDR3 has 14 residues. The CDR3 spells CASSFTSGAETQYF. In DNA form, the CDR3 reads TGTGCCAGCAGCTTTACCTCTGGGGCGGAGACCCAGTACTTC.

The J gene is TRBJ1-6, the V gene TRBV9; 9 bases align to TRBD1. With V trimmed by 4 bases and J by 3 bases, 8 bases remained unmatched. Germline CDR1 is SGDLS and CDR2 is YYNGEE. The CDR3 has 17 residues. This CDR3 reads CASSLGQGLYYNSPLHF. The CDR3 DNA is TGTGCCAGCAGCCTCGGACAGGGGCTCTACTATAATTCACCCCTCCACTTT.

The rearrangement joins TRBV28 to TRBJ2-7, with a possible D match to TRBD2 (6 bases). Per the germline V gene, CDR1 is MDHEN and CDR2 is SYDVKM. Trimming took off 4 bases at V and 6 bases at J, with 16 bases between the two ends. The CDR3 spans 14 residues. The CDR3 DNA is TGTGCCAGCAGTTCCCCTGGAGGGGTCTCCGAGCAGTACTTC. It yields the protein CASSSPGGVSEQYF.

This clone occurred many times. The chain uses TRBV19 and TRBJ1-2, with D possibly TRBD1 on 6 matching bases. The V and J ends lost 9 bases and 5 bases respectively, with 16 bases between them. The CDR3 length is 13 residues. Germline CDR1 and CDR2: LNHDA and SQIVND (reference sequence). The CDR3 loop reads CASSTGTSYGYTF. CDR3 in DNA: TGTGCCAGCTCCACAGGGACCTCTTATGGCTACACCTTC.

V usage is TRBV27 and J usage is TRBJ2-7, with a weak D call TRBD2 (7 bases). Trimming left V 8 bases short and J 0 bases short, with 11 bases between. This CDR3 has 13 amino acids. Germline CDR1 MNHEY, CDR2 SMNVEV (reference sequence). The CDR3 here is CASRRGPSYEQYF. The DNA for the CDR3 is TGTGCCAGCCGGCGGGGGCCCTCCTACGAGCAGTACTTC.

V gene TRBV5-6 combines with J gene TRBJ1-6, with unresolved D. The germline V gene has CDR1 SGHDT and CDR2 YYEEEE. V dropped 0 bases and J dropped 0 bases, with 4 bases sitting between them. This CDR3 has 15 residues. The CDR3 loop reads CASSLDSSYNSPLHF. The CDR3 DNA reads as TGTGCCAGCAGCTTGGACAGCTCCTATAATTCACCCCTCCACTTT.

This clone was seen once. The CDR3 coding sequence is TGTGCCTGGAGACGCCTGGCGGGGGACAGGATGAACGAGCAGTACTTC. It translates to CAWRRLAGDRMNEQYF. J is TRBJ2-7 and V is TRBV30, with D possibly TRBD1 on 8 matching bases. Trimming cost V 3 bases and J 5 bases, with 23 bases left between them. Germline V gene sequence: CDR1 GTSNPN, CDR2 SVGIG (reference sequence). The CDR3 covers 16 residues.

In this sample, this clone turned up once. The CDR3 protein is CASIGGRGQSNQPQHF. As DNA, the CDR3 is TGTGCCAGTATAGGAGGCAGGGGGCAAAGCAATCAGCCCCAGCATTTT. The chain carries TRBV19 and TRBJ1-5; 8 nucleotides align to TRBD1. J lost 1 base, V lost 7 bases, and 9 bases had no gene match. Per the germline V gene, CDR1 is LNHDA and CDR2 is SQIVND (reference sequence). The CDR3 length is 16 residues.

A remark on this clone: With a much larger clone just one base away, this may be a read error. This CDR3 is also generated by other DNA sequences in the sample. The chain couples TRBV6-4 to TRBJ2-1, with 8 bases matching TRBD2. The germline CDR1 and CDR2 sequences are MRHNA and SNTAGT. The CDR3 runs to 15 residues. The J segment lost 3 bases and the V segment lost 0 bases, leaving 1 base of the junction unmatched. CDR3: CASSDSSGSYNEQFF. DNA for the CDR3: TGTGCCAGCAGTGACTCGAGCGGGAGCTACAATGAGCAGTTCTTC.

This clone appeared a few times. In DNA, the CDR3 is TGTGCCACCAGTCCCAGGGATAGCAATCAGCCCCAGCATTTT. Amino acids: CATSPRDSNQPQHF. The genes are TRBV24-1 and TRBJ1-5; possible D gene TRBD1, 5 bases. The CDR3 contains 14 residues. V lost 6 bases and J 0 bases, leaving 8 bases between the germline ends. Germline lookup yields CDR1 KGHDR and CDR2 SFDVKD.

The chain couples TRBV24-1 to TRBJ2-3, with 14 bases identical to TRBD2. The V and J ends lost 4 bases and 3 bases, in that order; junction bases with no gene match: 11. The germline gives CDR1 KGHDR, CDR2 SFDVKD. This CDR3 has 19 amino acids. The CDR3 loop is CATSDSGTSGSGLTDTQYF. The CDR3 bases are TGTGCCACCAGTGACTCCGGGACTAGCGGGAGTGGCCTTACAGATACGCAGTATTTT.

The chain combines TRBV9 with TRBJ2-5; 10 bases match TRBD2. The CDR3 loop spans 16 amino acids. J gave up 2 bases and V 2 bases, and 6 bases lay outside the gene matches. CDR1 and CDR2 (germline): SGDLS, YYNGEE. The CDR3 loop is CASSVLSGRGQETQYF. The CDR3, as DNA: TGTGCCAGCAGCGTTTTAAGCGGGAGGGGGCAAGAGACCCAGTACTTC. The full variable domain, rest sourced from reference TRBV9 and TRBJ2-5, is DSGVTQTPKHLITATGQRVTLRCSPRSGDLSVYWYQQSLDQGLQFLIQYYNGEERAKGNILERFSAQQFPDLHSELNLSSLELGDSALYFCASSVLSGRGQETQYFGPGTRLLVL.

This rearrangement joins TRBV7-9 to TRBJ2-5; the D gene is possibly TRBD1 (6 bases). This CDR3 has 14 amino acids. Per germline, CDR1 SEHNR and CDR2 FQNEAQ (reference sequence). Trimming took 2 bases from V and 4 from J, leaving 11 bases between them. CDR3 coding DNA: TGTGCCAGCAGCTTATACAGGGAAGCAGAGACCCAGTACTTC. This gives the protein CASSLYREAETQYF.